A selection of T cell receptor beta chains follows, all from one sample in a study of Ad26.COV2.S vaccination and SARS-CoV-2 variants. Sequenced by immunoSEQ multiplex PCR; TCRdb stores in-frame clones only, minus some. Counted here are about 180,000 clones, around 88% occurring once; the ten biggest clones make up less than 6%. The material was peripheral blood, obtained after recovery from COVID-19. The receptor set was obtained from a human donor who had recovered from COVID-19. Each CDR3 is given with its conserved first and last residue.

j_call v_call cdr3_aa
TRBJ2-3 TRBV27 CASGKGQGGDTQYF
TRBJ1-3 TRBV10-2 CASAGGNTIYF
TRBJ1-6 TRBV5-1 CASSLGGGRNSPLHF
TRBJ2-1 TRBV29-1 CSDRLAGSYNEQFF
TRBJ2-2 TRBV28 CASSLSYNTGELFF
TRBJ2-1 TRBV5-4 CASSSYREGNEQFF
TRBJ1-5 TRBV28 CASRAYGPQHF
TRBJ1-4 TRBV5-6 CASSLDREDNEKLFF
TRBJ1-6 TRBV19 CASSINGQGLSPLHF
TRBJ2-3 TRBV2 CASSEQGTGGLVDTQYF